Ten or more counts support the clone carrying this TCR beta chain. The data originate from a study of metastatic and nonmetastatic thyroid tumors. Methods used by the authors: Variation in CDR3 across clinicopathological groups served as the basis for constructing a distant-metastasis classifier in papillary thyroid cancer. TCRdb re-processed the PCR reads through MiXCR. The V and J calls were not made by the authors but by TCRdb's processing. The sample has around 89,000 clones, 15% seen once. The CDR3 sequence is 12 residues long. The V end was cut by 7 bases, the J end by 0 bases, with 7 bases between. Looked up from germline, CDR1 is MDHEN and CDR2 is SYDVKM. No patient received treatment before thyroid surgery.

This TCR was recovered from a female donor with papillary thyroid cancer or a benign thyroid nodule (not recorded which). Some clones in this sample may be carry-over from other donors' samples. The sample comprised blood. The V call is TRBV28, the J call TRBJ2-7; D unresolved. CDR3 nucleotide sequence: TGTGCCAGCAAGGGAAGCTCCTACGAGCAGTACTTC. It specifies CASKGSSYEQYF.